This T cell receptor (beta chain) emerged from a study of T-cell reconstitution after alpha-beta-depleted transplantation in children. This clonotype was observed a few times. TCRbeta library preparation incorporated unique molecular identifiers. TCRdb recomputed calls from the PCR reads with MiXCR, one row per CDR3 protein. The table records some 520,000 distinct CDR3 sequences, approximately 29% of them present only once. The CDR3 length is 13 residues. The germline V and J ends were trimmed by 4 bases and 3 bases, with 8 bases remaining between them. Germline V lookup: CDR1 KGHDR, CDR2 SFDVKD. Source: PBMCs from the stem cell graft donor, taken from the stem cell graft. The clonotype originates from a human donor who donated a stem cell graft to a child with aplastic anemia. The rearrangement joins TRBV24-1 to TRBJ1-2; no reliable D call. CDR3 loop: CATSDGWDYGYTF. CDR3 nucleotide sequence: TGTGCCACCAGTGACGGGTGGGACTATGGCTACACCTTC.